The 17 T cell receptor beta chains below come from one sample, sequenced in a study of shared clonotypes between healthy human individuals. Only CD45RO-negative cells positively selected for CCR7 counted as naive CD8 cells, so terminally differentiated effector memory CD45RA+ cells were excluded. Generated by immunoSEQ multiplex PCR, the TCRdb table keeps only in-frame clones and is missing some. The data contain about 2.2 million clones, around 93% of them singletons. Specimen: naive CD8+ T cells from PBMCs. The receptors here all came from a man in his late teens or twenties in good health. Some clones in this sample may be carry-over from other donors' samples.

This chain links TRBV29-1 with TRBJ2-1, with D possibly being TRBD2 (5 bases). Per germline, CDR1 SQVTM and CDR2 ANQGSEA. This CDR3 contains 16 residues. V was clipped by 1 base and J by 2 bases, with 15 bases between them. For the CDR3, the DNA is TGCAGCGTTGAAGGGATTACGGAGGCTACCTACAATGAGCAGTTCTTC. It translates to CSVEGITEATYNEQFF.

The chain couples TRBV6-6 to TRBJ1-1; TRBD1 agrees at 8 bases. V dropped 5 bases and J dropped 6; count of bases not matched to a gene: 11. There are 15 residues in the CDR3. CDR1 is MNHNY and CDR2 is SVGAGI in the germline V gene (reference sequence). CDR3 in amino acids: CASSGPGQVNPEAFF. CDR3 in DNA: TGTGCCAGCAGTGGGCCGGGACAGGTTAACCCTGAAGCTTTCTTT.

The chain links TRBV7-8 to TRBJ2-5; D perhaps matches TRBD1 (6 bases). CDR1 is SGHVS, CDR2 FQNEAQ, per germline. V lost 5 bases to trimming and J lost 0 bases, with 10 bases between them. The CDR3 runs to 14 residues. CDR3 bases: TGTGCCAGCAGCAGTAGGACAGACCAAGAGACCCAGTACTTC. Translation gives CASSSRTDQETQYF.

The V gene is TRBV11-3, the J gene TRBJ2-7, with D uncertain. Trimming shortened V by 1 base and J by 3 bases, and 7 bases separated the two germline ends. The CDR3 consists of 13 residues. Germline assignment: CDR1 SGHNT and CDR2 YENEEA. The CDR3 loop reads CASSLARGYEQYF. The CDR3 bases are TGTGCCAGCAGCTTAGCAAGAGGCTACGAGCAGTACTTC.

CDR3: CASRSLGAPNEQFF. Written as DNA, the CDR3 is TGTGCCAGTAGATCCCTCGGGGCTCCAAATGAGCAGTTCTTC. This chain connects TRBV19 to TRBJ2-1; D may match TRBD1 or TRBD2 (5 bases each). The V and J ends lost 6 bases and 7 bases respectively, with 16 bases between them. The CDR3 covers 14 residues. Per germline, CDR1 LNHDA and CDR2 SQIVND (reference sequence).

This clone was counted between two and nine times. The rearrangement uses TRBV6-1 and TRBJ2-7, with a tentative D call TRBD1 (6 bases). This CDR3 has 16 residues. CDR1 and CDR2 from the germline V gene are MNHNS and SASEGT. Trimming removed 4 bases at V and 4 bases at J, with 20 bases between. CDR3 in DNA: TGTGCCAGCAGTGGCGAGTGGGACACCGTGGTGTACGAGCAGTACTTC. This gives the protein CASSGEWDTVVYEQYF.

This rearrangement joins TRBV29-1 to TRBJ2-5, with 10 bases that match TRBD2. Germline assignment: CDR1 SQVTM and CDR2 ANQGSEA. The CDR3 consists of 16 residues. Germline trimming cut 2 bases from V and 5 bases from J; bases unmatched to any gene: 11. As DNA, the CDR3 is TGCAGCGTTGAATTGGGTCTAGCGGGAGTCGGCGAGACCCAGTACTTC. It encodes CSVELGLAGVGETQYF.

The chain combines TRBV27 with TRBJ2-1; D perhaps matches TRBD2 (7 bases). This CDR3 contains 15 residues. Per germline, CDR1 MNHEY and CDR2 SMNVEV (reference sequence). Trimming pared 8 bases from V and 5 bases from J, leaving 19 bases between. CDR3 nucleotides: TGTGCCAGCCGTGGCGCCCGGGGGGCTGACAATGAGCAGTTCTTC. Protein product: CASRGARGADNEQFF.

The chain recombines TRBV9 with TRBJ2-5; TRBD1 matches at 7 bases. Germline-derived CDR1 and CDR2 are SGDLS and YYNGEE. The ends lost 0 bases at V and 3 bases at J; junction bases unmatched: 2. The CDR3 runs to 14 residues. The CDR3 spells CASSVGGQEETQYF. The CDR3, as DNA: TGTGCCAGCAGCGTAGGTGGACAGGAAGAGACCCAGTACTTC.

The rearrangement uses TRBV6-5 and TRBJ1-1, with 9 bases fitting TRBD1. J was trimmed by 5 bases and V by 6 bases; bases with no gene match: 7. Germline-derived CDR1 and CDR2 are MNHEY and SVGAGI. The CDR3 is 14 residues long. The CDR3 sequence: CASSTGGARTEAFF. In DNA, the CDR3 is TGTGCCAGCAGCACAGGGGGCGCGAGGACTGAAGCTTTCTTT.

This chain connects TRBV7-9 to TRBJ2-1; 8 nucleotides align to TRBD2. Germline lookup yields CDR1 SEHNR and CDR2 FQNEAQ (reference sequence). J was trimmed by 12 bases and V by 5 bases; bases with no gene match: 3. The CDR3 contains 11 residues. The CDR3 loop reads CASSNSGAQFF. The CDR3 DNA sequence: TGTGCCAGCAGCAATAGCGGGGCGCAGTTCTTC.

The gene calls are TRBV28 and TRBJ2-1; D is perhaps TRBD1 (7 bases). There are 15 residues in the CDR3. The V end lost 7 bases, the J end lost 2 bases, and 15 bases lay between the germline ends. Germline assignment: CDR1 MDHEN and CDR2 SYDVKM. The CDR3 nucleotides are TGTGCCAGCACCCCGCAGGGGGGAGCCTACAATGAGCAGTTCTTC. This sequence encodes CASTPQGGAYNEQFF.

The genes are TRBV27 and TRBJ2-7, with D perhaps matching TRBD1 or TRBD2 (5 bases each). Per the germline V gene, CDR1 is MNHEY and CDR2 is SMNVEV (reference sequence). CDR3 length: 13 amino acids. Trimming took off 5 bases at V and 3 bases at J, with 11 bases between the two ends. The CDR3 coding sequence is TGTGCCAGCAGTGGGGGAATAAACTACGAGCAGTACTTC. Encoded protein: CASSGGINYEQYF.

The chain employs TRBV7-3 and TRBJ2-3; no clear D gene. V dropped 1 base and J dropped 0 bases, with 14 bases sitting between them. From germline, CDR1 is SGHTA and CDR2 FQGTGA. The CDR3 runs to 17 residues. This CDR3 is CASSLSLGSLSTDTQYF. The CDR3 DNA reads TGTGCCAGCAGCTTAAGCTTAGGCAGCCTTAGCACAGATACGCAGTATTTT.

This clone was seen once. The CDR3 sequence is CAPSTPYEQYF. The CDR3 nucleotides read TGTGCCCCCAGTACCCCTTACGAGCAGTACTTC. The rearrangement uses TRBV21-1 and TRBJ2-7; the DNA was not used to check the table's D call, TRBD1. TRBV21-1 is annotated as a pseudogene. CDR3 length equals 11 residues.

The rearrangement uses TRBV11-2 and TRBJ1-1; D not resolved. Germline V gene lookup returns CDR1 SGHAT and CDR2 FQNNGV. CDR3 size: 14 residues. Between the trimmed V and J ends, which lost 3 bases and 0 bases, there was a span of 8 bases. Here the CDR3 reads CASSFLVLNTEAFF. Written as DNA, the CDR3 is TGTGCCAGCAGCTTCTTAGTTTTGAACACTGAAGCTTTCTTT.

The V and J genes are TRBV7-9 and TRBJ2-1, with D maybe TRBD2 (6 bases). This CDR3 has 16 residues. Per germline, CDR1 SEHNR and CDR2 FQNEAQ (reference sequence). Trimming removed 5 bases from V and 1 base from J, with 15 bases in between. The CDR3 sequence: CASSPTAGWSYNEQFF. DNA of the CDR3: TGTGCCAGCAGCCCGACGGCGGGGTGGTCCTACAATGAGCAGTTCTTC.